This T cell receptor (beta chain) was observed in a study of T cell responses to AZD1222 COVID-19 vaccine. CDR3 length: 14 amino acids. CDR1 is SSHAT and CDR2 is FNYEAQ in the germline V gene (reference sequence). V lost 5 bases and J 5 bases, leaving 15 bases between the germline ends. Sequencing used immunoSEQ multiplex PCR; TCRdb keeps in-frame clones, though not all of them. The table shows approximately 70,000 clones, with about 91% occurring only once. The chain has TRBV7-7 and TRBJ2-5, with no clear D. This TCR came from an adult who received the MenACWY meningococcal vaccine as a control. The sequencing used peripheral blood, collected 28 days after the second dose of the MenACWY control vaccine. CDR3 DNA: TGTGCCAGCAGCCCCGTTGTGGCCCGGGAGACCCAGTACTTC. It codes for CASSPVVARETQYF.